A single sample gave rise to the 27 T cell receptor beta chains below, sequenced in a study of T cells in women clearing cervical HPV infection. Assay used: immunoSEQ multiplex PCR; TCRdb lists only in-frame clones, some missing. The table gives tens of thousands of clones; the top ten clones make up roughly 3.5% of it. The sequenced sample was blood buffy coat. These TCRs come from a woman between 18 and 70 years old with a cervical HPV16 infection that either progressed to CIN3+ or cleared (not recorded which).

Regarding this clone: The CDR3 end lies 3 residues beyond the end of the read and is filled in from the germline J gene. This sequence joins TRBV2 and TRBJ1-2; TRBD1 matches 8 bases. The CDR3 spans 16 residues. J gave up 4 bases and V 7 bases, and 14 bases lay outside the gene matches. Looked up from germline, CDR1 is SNHLY and CDR2 is FYNNEI. The sequenced CDR3 bases are TGTGCCAGCATGGACTCTGGGGACAGGTGGGCCTATGGC. Its protein is CASMDSGDRWAYG. The entire CDR3 protein is CASMDSGDRWAYGYTF.

A remark on this clone: The CDR3 extends 3 residues past the end of the read, so its final part is completed from the germline J gene. The V call is TRBV6-1, the J call TRBJ2-7; D gene unclear. Per germline, CDR1 MNHNS and CDR2 SASEGT. Between the trimmed V and J ends, which lost 2 bases and 4 bases, there was a span of 6 bases. This CDR3 region has 12 residues. The CDR3 DNA, read in part, is TGTGCCAGCAGTGAAAGGTGGTACGAG. Encoded protein: CASSERWYE. The CDR3, in full, reads CASSERWYEQYF.

Note on this clone: The CDR3 goes on 3 residues after the read ends, and that part is filled in from the germline J gene. This chain links TRBV6-2 or TRBV6-3 with TRBJ2-3; D call uncertain. This CDR3 comprises 13 residues. V was pared by 5 bases and J by 0 bases, with 6 bases between. Germline CDR1 reads MNHEY; CDR2 reads SVGEGT. The CDR3 loop is CASSTESTDTQYF. CDR3 DNA (partial): TGTGCCAGCAGTACAGAGAGCACAGATACG.

About this clone itself: The CDR3 goes on 3 residues after the read ends, and that part is filled in from the germline J gene. The J gene is TRBJ2-3, the V gene TRBV5-1, with D maybe TRBD2 (5 bases). V shed 4 bases and J shed 0 bases, with 15 bases lying between them. Germline V gene data show CDR1 as SGHRS and CDR2 as YFSETQ. This CDR3 has 16 amino acids. CDR3 region: CASSHARSGSTDTQYF. The CDR3 DNA, read in part, is TGCGCCAGCAGCCATGCGAGGAGCGGAAGCACAGATACG.

To note about this clone: The CDR3 goes on 3 residues after the read ends, and that part is filled in from the germline J gene. The V and J genes are TRBV11-2 and TRBJ2-5; D possibly corresponds to TRBD2 (6 bases). The CDR3 totals 15 residues. Germline V CDR1 and CDR2: SGHAT, FQNNGV. Trimming pared 5 bases from V and 7 bases from J, leaving 20 bases between. The CDR3: CASSRLGLPGGTQYF. The DNA read from the CDR3 is TGTGCCAGCAGCCGATTGGGACTTCCAGGCGGGACC.

In the case of this clone: Sequencing ends 3 residues short of the CDR3 end; the germline J gene provides the rest. The chain employs TRBV18 and TRBJ1-2; D is perhaps TRBD1 (5 bases). Trimming took 1 base from V and 6 from J, leaving 12 bases between them. Germline loops: CDR1 KGHSH, CDR2 LQKENI. The CDR3 totals 14 residues. The DNA read from the CDR3 is TGTGCCAGCTCACCACTTGGGGGGAGTGATGGC. It yields the protein CASSPLGGSDG. The whole CDR3 reads CASSPLGGSDGYTF.

In the case of this clone: From the germline J gene comes the end of the CDR3, since the read stops 3 residues before it. This sequence joins TRBV19 and TRBJ2-2; D is undetermined. Germline V gives CDR1 LNHDA, CDR2 SQIVND (reference sequence). V was cut by 4 bases and J by 9 bases, with 12 bases left in between. The CDR3 length is 13 residues. This CDR3 reads CASSTGLNRELFF. CDR3 bases read: TGTGCCAGTAGTACAGGCTTAAATCGGGAG.

As to this clone: Read sequence stops 3 residues before the CDR3 end, and the germline J gene provides the missing end. The genes are TRBV7-9 and TRBJ1-4, with D perhaps matching TRBD1 (6 bases). Trimming took 5 bases from V and 7 from J, leaving 17 bases between them. Germline CDR1 and CDR2: SEHNR and FQNEAQ (reference sequence). The CDR3 is made up of 15 amino acids. CDR3 protein: CASSRGGAQSEKLFF. The covered CDR3 bases are TGTGCCAGCAGCCGAGGGGGGGCGCAGAGTGAAAAA. The full variable domain, its missing parts supplied by reference TRBV7-9 and TRBJ1-4, is DTGVSQNPRHKITKRGQNVTFRCDPISEHNRLYWYRQTLGQGPEFLTYFQNEAQLEKSRLLSDRFSAERPKGSFSTLEIQRTEQGDSAMYLCASSRGGAQSEKLFFGSGTQLSVL.

About this clone itself: The sequence runs out 3 residues before the end of the CDR3; the remainder is reconstructed from the germline J gene. V gene TRBV7-9 combines with J gene TRBJ2-1, with TRBD2 as a possible D gene (5 bases). The CDR3 spans 15 residues. Germline V gene lookup returns CDR1 SEHNR and CDR2 FQNEAQ (reference sequence). Deletions cut 0 bases from V and 5 bases from J, with 11 bases between. The CDR3 here is CASSLASGAHNEQFF. The CDR3 bases that were read are TGTGCCAGCAGCTTAGCCAGCGGAGCTCACAATGAG.

Remarks on this clone: The read comes to an end 3 residues before the CDR3 does, leaving the germline J gene to fill in the end. The rearrangement uses TRBV14 and TRBJ2-5, with 10 nucleotides matching TRBD2. The V gene end was trimmed by 8 bases and the J gene end by 1 base; junction bases not matched to a gene: 4. Germline assignment: CDR1 SGHDN and CDR2 FVKESK. The length of the CDR3 is 14 residues. The CDR3 here is CASSRTSGQETQYF. Incomplete CDR3 DNA: TGTGCCAGCTCGCGGACTAGCGGCCAAGAGACC.

Comment on this clone: The read ends 3 residues before the CDR3 terminus; that terminus is restored from the germline J gene. The rearrangement uses TRBV20-1 and TRBJ2-3; 7 nucleotides agree with TRBD2. In germline, CDR1 is DFQATT, CDR2 SNEGSKA (reference sequence). The junction had 3 bases not matched to a gene; V was cut back by 8 bases and J by 1 base. This CDR3 contains 12 residues. The CDR3 DNA, read in part, is TGCAGTCGTACTAGCGGCACAGATACG. Translating gives CSRTSGTDT. The full CDR3 sequence reads CSRTSGTDTQYF.

Notes on this clone: The read terminates 3 residues ahead of where the CDR3 ends, so the germline J gene completes it. V usage is TRBV7-8 and J usage is TRBJ2-1, with 7 bases fitting TRBD2. J was trimmed by 6 bases and V by 6 bases; bases with no gene match: 11. CDR3 length: 15 residues. CDR1 SGHVS and CDR2 FQNEAQ come from the germline V gene. The CDR3 spells CASRIGAGTPNEQFF. The covered CDR3 bases are TGTGCCAGCAGAATTGGAGCGGGAACCCCCAATGAG.

With regard to this clone: The read gets to within 3 residues of the CDR3 end, and the germline J gene fills in the rest. V and J are TRBV12-3 or TRBV12-4 and TRBJ2-3, with 7 bases aligning to TRBD2. There are 16 residues in the CDR3. Germline trimming cut 2 bases from V and 5 bases from J; bases unmatched to any gene: 10. The CDR3 loop reads CASSLWRERGGDTQYF. CDR3 DNA, as far as it was read: TGTGCCAGCAGTTTATGGCGGGAGAGAGGAGGAGATACG.

CDR3 sequence reads: CATSGRGGAETQYF. The sequenced part of the CDR3 DNA is TGTGCCACCAGCGGGAGGGGAGGGGCAGAGACC. This rearrangement joins TRBV15 to TRBJ2-5, with 7 bases matching TRBD2. The read falls 3 residues short of the CDR3 end, and the missing part is taken from the germline J gene. The length of the CDR3 is 14 residues. After removal of 5 bases from V and 4 bases from J, the junction contained 7 bases not matched to a gene. The V gene's germline CDR1 is LNHNV and CDR2 YYDKDF (reference sequence). The variable domain in full, completed from reference TRBV15 and TRBJ2-5, reads DAMVIQNPRYQVTQFGKPVTLSCSQTLNHNVMYWYQQKSSQAPKLLFHYYDKDFNNEADTPDNFQSRRPNTSFCFLDIRSPGLGDTAMYLCATSGRGGAETQYFGPGTRLLVL.

Remarks on this clone: The missing CDR3 end, 3 residues past where the read stops, is filled in from the germline J gene. The genes are TRBV7-2 and TRBJ2-5; TRBD2 matches at 8 bases. V was pared by 3 bases and J by 4 bases, with 4 bases of the junction left unmatched. The CDR3 runs 14 residues. Germline CDR1 reads SGHTA; CDR2 reads FQGNSA. The CDR3 bases that were read are TGTGCCAGCAGCTTTGGCGGGGGGTCAGAGACC. Amino acids: CASSFGGGSET. The entire CDR3 sequence reads CASSFGGGSETQYF.

Notes on this clone: The CDR3 goes on 3 residues after the read ends, and that part is filled in from the germline J gene. J is TRBJ1-5 and V is TRBV19; TRBD1 agrees at 7 bases. V gave up 9 bases and J gave up 7 bases; unmatched junction bases: 9. CDR3 length: 13 residues. The germline V gene encodes CDR1 LNHDA and CDR2 SQIVND (reference sequence). CDR3 loop: CASQYQGEQPQHF. Partial CDR3 DNA: TGTGCCAGCCAGTACCAGGGGGAACAGCCC.

As concerns this clone: The read is 3 residues too short to cover the CDR3 end, so that end is filled in from the germline J gene. The chain links TRBV7-9 to TRBJ2-7; weak D call: TRBD1 (5 bases). Germline-derived CDR1 and CDR2 are SEHNR and FQNEAQ (reference sequence). Trimming pared 8 bases from V and 3 bases from J, leaving 14 bases between. CDR3 length equals 13 residues. CDR3 bases read: TGTGCCAGCCGGCAGGGTGGGAACTACGAG. Protein product: CASRQGGNYE. The entire CDR3 protein is CASRQGGNYEQYF.

As to this clone: The read finishes 3 residues shy of the CDR3 end, and the germline J gene is used to complete it. V usage is TRBV18 and J usage is TRBJ2-3, with a tentative D call TRBD1 (6 bases). V was trimmed by 6 bases and J by 2 bases, leaving 12 bases between them. The CDR3 loop spans 14 amino acids. Germline CDR1 reads KGHSH; CDR2 reads LQKENI. The DNA read from the CDR3 is TGTGCCAGCTCGCCATCAGGGGACACAGATACG. Translation: CASSPSGDTDT. From start to end, the CDR3 is CASSPSGDTDTQYF. Based on the CDR3 plus reference TRBV18 and TRBJ2-3, the full variable domain is NAGVMQNPRHLVRRRGQEARLRCSPMKGHSHVYWYRQLPEEGLKFMVYLQKENIIDESGMPKERFSAEFPKEGPSILRIQQVVRGDSAAYFCASSPSGDTDTQYFGPGTRLTVL.

Comment on this clone: The read halts 3 residues ahead of the CDR3 end, with the missing end drawn from the germline J gene. This chain joins TRBV5-1 and TRBJ2-5, with unresolved D. V lost 0 bases to trimming and J lost 5 bases, with 8 bases between them. This CDR3 is built from 13 residues. The V gene's germline CDR1 is SGHRS and CDR2 YFSETQ. The CDR3: CASSLASRETQYF. CDR3 DNA (partial): TGCGCCAGCAGCTTGGCCTCTCGGGAGACC.

On this clone: The observed sequence ends 3 residues before the CDR3 terminus, with the missing tail filled in from the germline J gene. The V gene is TRBV20-1, the J gene TRBJ2-1; 8 bases line up with TRBD2. Looked up from germline, CDR1 is DFQATT and CDR2 is SNEGSKA (reference sequence). The CDR3 length is 16 residues. With 0 bases clipped from V and 2 bases from J, the junction kept 6 bases outside the gene matches. This CDR3 reads CSARDLSGGAYNEQFF. The CDR3 DNA, read in part, is TGCAGTGCTAGAGATCTGTCGGGGGGGGCCTACAATGAG.

On this clone itself: The CDR3 end falls 3 residues outside the read, so it is completed with the germline J gene. The chain uses TRBV12-3 or TRBV12-4 and TRBJ2-5; 7 positions match TRBD1. V lost 4 bases and J lost 3; bases outside the gene matches: 2. CDR3 length: 13 residues. The CDR3 DNA, read in part, is TGTGCCAGCAGTTATACAGGGGAAGAGACC. Protein product: CASSYTGEET. The complete CDR3 reads CASSYTGEETQYF.

Regarding this clone: Coverage ceases 3 residues before the CDR3 finishes, and the germline J gene fills in the end. The J gene is TRBJ2-3, the V gene TRBV30; D gene unclear. V lost 7 bases to trimming and J lost 0 bases, with 14 bases between them. From germline, CDR1 is GTSNPN and CDR2 SVGIG (reference sequence). The CDR3 is 14 amino acids. The chain's CDR3 is CASRKLASTDTQYF. CDR3 DNA, as far as it was read: TGTGCCTCTAGAAAACTCGCTAGCACAGATACG.

As to this clone: The read is 3 residues too short to cover the CDR3 end, so that end is filled in from the germline J gene. The J gene is TRBJ2-5, the V gene TRBV29-1; 8 nucleotides align to TRBD2. The CDR3 contains 15 residues. Trimming removed 3 bases from V and 2 bases from J; junction bases left unmatched: 8. Germline loops: CDR1 SQVTM, CDR2 ANQGSEA. The CDR3 here is CSVESASGSQETQYF. The DNA read from the CDR3 is TGCAGCGTTGAGAGTGCCAGCGGGAGTCAAGAGACC. The variable domain in full, with the rest retrieved from reference TRBV29-1 and TRBJ2-5, is SAVISQKPSRDICQRGTSLTIQCQVDSQVTMMFWYRQQPGQSLTLIATANQGSEATYESGFVIDKFPISRPNLTFSTLTVSNMSPEDSSIYLCSVESASGSQETQYFGPGTRLLVL.

The sequenced part of the CDR3 DNA is TGTGCCAGTACCCTAACGGGGTTGGATACG. It codes for CASTLTGLDT. The whole CDR3 protein is CASTLTGLDTQYF. This chain joins TRBV19 and TRBJ2-3; a weak D match, TRBD2 (5 bases). The read comes to an end 3 residues before the CDR3 does, leaving the germline J gene to fill in the end. The CDR3 extends over 13 amino acids. V was trimmed by 7 bases and J by 6 bases, leaving 14 bases between them. Germline V gene data show CDR1 as LNHDA and CDR2 as SQIVND (reference sequence).

About this clone itself: The DNA ends 3 residues before the CDR3 does, and the rest of the CDR3 is filled in from the germline J gene. The V gene is TRBV11-3, the J gene TRBJ2-3; D might be TRBD1 (6 bases). V was clipped by 4 bases and J by 2 bases, with 10 bases between them. There are 14 residues in the CDR3. CDR1 is SGHNT and CDR2 is YENEEA in the germline V gene. The CDR3 protein is CASSSGQHTDTQYF. CDR3 DNA (partial): TGTGCCAGCAGCTCCGGACAGCACACAGATACG. Full variable domain (missing parts from reference TRBV11-3 and TRBJ2-3): EAGVVQSPRYKIIEKKQPVAFWCNPISGHNTLYWYLQNLGQGPELLIRYENEEAVDDSQLPKDRFSAERLKGVDSTLKIQPAELGDSAVYLCASSSGQHTDTQYFGPGTRLTVL.

Remarks on this clone: From the germline J gene comes the end of the CDR3, since the read stops 3 residues before it. The chain uses TRBV19 and TRBJ2-7; the match to TRBD1 covers 10 bases. Looked up from germline, CDR1 is LNHDA and CDR2 is SQIVND (reference sequence). J was trimmed by 4 bases and V by 0 bases; bases with no gene match: 6. The CDR3 is 16 residues long. The chain's CDR3 is CASSIESAGQGYEQYF. The CDR3 DNA, read in part, is TGTGCCAGTAGTATAGAGTCGGCGGGACAGGGGTACGAG.

Points on this clone: Read sequence stops 3 residues before the CDR3 end, and the germline J gene provides the missing end. This chain joins TRBV6-1 and TRBJ2-2; D ambiguous. The V end was cut by 3 bases, the J end by 4 bases, with 9 bases between. CDR1 is MNHNS and CDR2 is SASEGT in the germline V gene. This CDR3 region has 14 residues. The CDR3 protein is CASSDQSATGELFF. Partial CDR3 DNA: TGTGCCAGCAGTGACCAGAGTGCCACCGGGGAG.